The T cell receptor beta chain under discussion was sequenced for a study of blood T cell repertoires in COVID-19 (dated by TCRdb to 2019 to 2021). Study-level background: The collaborator samples originated in the United States, Italy and Spain and spanned the acute and convalescent phases of COVID-19. Subjects who had been exposed to COVID-19, were actively infected with it, or had recovered from it provided the deeply sampled blood TCRbeta repertoires that made up the dataset. A freely available public database, intended as a resource for researchers studying the immune response to SARS-CoV-2, is where the repertoires were released. A de-identified subject ID, COVID-19 status, age in years and sex were almost always included in the sample metadata. The samples were drawn from two sources: the first 160 participants of the ongoing ImmuneRACE study, and 950 to 1,500 subjects contributed by 6 global collaborators. The material from the prospective study consisted of cDNA or gDNA derived from T cells, B-cell-depleted T cells, or PBMCs. Where available, HLA class I and class II types were taken from metadata supplied by the sample provider and were not determined by assay-based typing. Overall study results and their limits: The quantity of clinical and demographic metadata differed by source and by participant and was supplied without curation.

CDR1 MNHEY and CDR2 SVGAGI were looked up in the germline V gene. V is cut by 4 bases and J by 0 bases, and the space between the germline ends is 13 bases. From its cysteine to its phenylalanine, the CDR3 spans 16 amino acids. Only the CDR3 DNA stays, 48 bases, in frame from base 1. Whole blood was collected in K2EDTA tubes by collaborating institutions according to the institutions' own protocols. For TCRbeta analysis, collaborator samples were shipped as frozen whole blood, as isolated PBMCs, or as DNA extracted from either sample type. TCRbeta CDR3 regions were amplified from genomic DNA using the immunoSEQ Assay, a bias-controlled multiplex PCR. In the paper's pipeline: The number of nucleated cells in each sample was estimated from the amplification of reference gene primers within the assay. To quantify the absolute abundance of each unique TCRbeta CDR3 rearrangement, sequence reads were collapsed and filtered. For each sample, productive Simpson clonality was calculated as the square root of Simpson's diversity index over productive rearrangements. The table comes from immuneACCESS by way of TCRdb, which keeps in-frame sequences with V and J called. Part of the clones is missing from these tables; in studies checked, under half for an unresolved V gene and the rest for unknown reasons. V and J calls plus clone size are reproduced from that table; the DNA served to infer D and trimming. The table for this sample lists approximately 280,000 clones; 80% to 90% of them were counted only once. The ten largest clonotypes hold 8% to 13% of the sample.

Only one count was recorded for this clone. This receptor's antigen is unknown. No much larger clone exists at a distance of one base, and base qualities are not known. Sequencing used peripheral blood. The V gene is TRBV6-5 and the J gene is TRBJ1-3; the D gene is possibly TRBD1, with 5 bases matching. This receptor was taken from a woman in her sixties or seventies with acute or convalescent COVID-19. The nucleotides read TGTGCCAGCAGTTCCGAACAGGAGTACTCTGGAAACACCATATATTTT. It translates to CASSSEQEYSGNTIYF.